The clone carrying this TCR beta chain came up a few times. Its antigen is not known. Libraries were prepared by immunoSEQ multiplex PCR; TCRdb keeps only in-frame clonotypes and omits some of them. The sample contains around 50,000 clones, 88% of which appear only once. This CDR3 is built from 11 residues. The V gene's germline CDR1 is MNHNY and CDR2 SVGAGI (reference sequence). V lost 8 bases, J lost 2 bases, and 4 bases lay in between. This sample is part of a study of OX40 agonist ivuxolimab in advanced cancers. Study-wide background: Allowance was made for prior anti-PD-1, anti-PD-L1 or anti-CTLA-4 therapy, and roughly 40% had some.

General study findings and limits: Those patients achieving a partial response at 0.1-3.0 mg/kg showed among the lowest clonal expansion. In general, CD8+ T cells held more expanded clones than CD4+ did, on average. A proportion of nonresponders additionally exhibited low normalized T-cell clonal expansion.

The chain links TRBV6-6 to TRBJ1-3; D is unresolved. This specimen was CD4+ or CD8+ T cells sorted from blood, taken in a trial of the OX40 agonist ivuxolimab. The clonotype was recovered from an adult with an advanced solid tumor such as melanoma, head and neck, liver or kidney cancer. Here the CDR3 DNA reads TGTGCCAGCCAGACTGGAAACACCATATATTTT. It yields the protein CASQTGNTIYF.